This T cell receptor beta chain originates from a study of blood T cells in healthy people across ages. Combining a sample-barcoded 5' primer with a J-beta primer mix, a second PCR ran for roughly 7 to 12 cycles. Using its own MiXCR run on the 5' RACE reads, TCRdb lists one record per CDR3 protein. The sample shows about 930,000 distinct CDR3 sequences, almost 30% of them seen only once. CDR3 length equals 15 residues. Germline values: CDR1 MDHEN, CDR2 SYDVKM. The V end was cut by 4 bases, the J end by 1 base, with 11 bases between. The donors, all healthy, were Caucasians living in Russia, aged roughly 6 to 90. This sample was also put to use in a study of T cells of mothers and their children.

The genes are TRBV28 and TRBJ1-5, with D possibly being TRBD1 (5 bases). The sequence came from a woman in her forties in good health. Sample: blood. The CDR3 sequence: CASSSPGISNQPQHF. In nucleotides, the CDR3 is TGTGCCAGCAGTTCTCCAGGGATAAGCAATCAGCCCCAGCATTTT.